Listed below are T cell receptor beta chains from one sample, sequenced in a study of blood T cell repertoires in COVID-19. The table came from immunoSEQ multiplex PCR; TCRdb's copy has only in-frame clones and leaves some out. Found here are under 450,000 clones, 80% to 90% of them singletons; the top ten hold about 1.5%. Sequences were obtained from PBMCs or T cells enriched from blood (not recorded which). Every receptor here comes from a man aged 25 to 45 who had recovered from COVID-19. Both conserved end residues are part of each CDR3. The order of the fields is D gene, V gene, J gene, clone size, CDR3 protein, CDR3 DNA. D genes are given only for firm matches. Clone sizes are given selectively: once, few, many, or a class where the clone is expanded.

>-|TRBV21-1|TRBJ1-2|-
CASSKARCRTGGRSNYGYTF
TGTGCCAGCAGCAAAGCGAGATGTAGGACAGGGGGCCGGTCTAACTATGGCTACACCTTC
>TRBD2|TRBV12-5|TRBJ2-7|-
CASGSVYPSGAYEQYF
TGTGCTAGTGGTTCCGTGTACCCTAGCGGGGCCTACGAGCAGTACTTC
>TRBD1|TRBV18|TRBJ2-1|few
CASSPPIITGGNEQFF
TGTGCCAGCTCACCACCGATTATCACAGGGGGAAATGAGCAGTTCTTC
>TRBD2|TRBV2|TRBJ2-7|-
CASSGGLDRLAGPGRQYF
TGTGCCAGCAGTGGGGGTTTGGATCGACTAGCGGGGCCCGGTAGGCAGTACTTC
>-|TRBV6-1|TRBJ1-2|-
CASSDRQKAGMNGYTF
TGTGCCAGCAGTGACCGACAGAAAGCGGGGATGAATGGCTACACCTTC
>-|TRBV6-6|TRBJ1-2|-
CASSYAQGSYGYTF
TGTGCCAGCAGTTACGCGCAGGGGTCCTATGGCTACACCTTC
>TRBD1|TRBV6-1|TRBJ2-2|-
CASSEGQGIGELFF
TGTGCCAGCAGTGAGGGACAGGGAATCGGGGAGCTGTTTTTT
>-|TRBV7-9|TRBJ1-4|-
CASSLGGVTHQKLFF
TGTGCCAGCAGCTTAGGGGGGGTGACACATCAAAAACTGTTTTTT
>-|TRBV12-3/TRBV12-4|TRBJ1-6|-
CASRLTYSPLHF
TGTGCCAGCAGATTGACTTATTCACCCCTCCACTTT
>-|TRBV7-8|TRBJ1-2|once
CASSRTGGGYTF
TGTGCCAGCAGCCGGACGGGGGGTGGCTACACCTTC
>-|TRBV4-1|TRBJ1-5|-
CASSQETAQNNQPQHF
TGCGCCAGCAGCCAAGAAACAGCTCAGAATAATCAGCCCCAGCATTTT
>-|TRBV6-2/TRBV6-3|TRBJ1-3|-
CASSFETAPGNTIYF
TGTGCCAGCAGTTTTGAGACAGCTCCCGGAAACACCATATATTTT
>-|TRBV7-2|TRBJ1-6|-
CASSLTWEGSPLHF
TGTGCCAGCAGCTTGACCTGGGAGGGTTCACCCCTCCACTTT
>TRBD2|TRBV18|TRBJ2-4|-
CASSQTGGAAKNIQYF
TGTGCCAGCTCACAGACGGGAGGTGCGGCCAAAAACATTCAGTACTTC
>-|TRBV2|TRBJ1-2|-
CASSESGDGYTF
TGTGCCAGCAGTGAGTCGGGGGATGGCTACACCTTC
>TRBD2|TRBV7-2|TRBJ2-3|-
CASSVLSGGVTSTDTQYF
TGTGCCAGCAGCGTCCTTAGCGGGGGTGTTACTAGCACAGATACGCAGTATTTT
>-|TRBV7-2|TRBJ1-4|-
CASSPDGRTNEKLFF
TGTGCCAGCAGCCCCGATGGGAGAACTAATGAAAAACTGTTTTTT
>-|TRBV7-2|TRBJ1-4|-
CASSPQVVGEKLFF
TGTGCCAGCAGCCCCCAGGTCGTTGGAGAAAAACTGTTTTTT
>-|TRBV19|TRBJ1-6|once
CASSIGQLDSPLHF
TGTGCCAGTAGTATCGGACAGTTAGATTCACCCCTCCACTTT
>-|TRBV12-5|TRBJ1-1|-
CASGLSGNTEAFF
TGTGCTAGTGGTTTGTCGGGGAACACTGAAGCTTTCTTT
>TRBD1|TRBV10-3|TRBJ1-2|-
CAISAEGQGTNYGYTF
TGTGCCATCAGTGCGGAGGGACAGGGAACTAACTATGGCTACACCTTC
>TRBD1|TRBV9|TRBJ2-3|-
CASSETGRADTQYF
TGTGCCAGCAGCGAGACAGGGCGGGCAGATACGCAGTATTTT
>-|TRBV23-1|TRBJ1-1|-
CASSQSVSTGGTEAFF
TGCGCCAGCAGTCAATCTGTCTCCACAGGCGGTACTGAAGCTTTCTTT
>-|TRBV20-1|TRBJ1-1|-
CSASSQMNTEAFF
TGCAGTGCTAGTAGTCAGATGAACACTGAAGCTTTCTTT
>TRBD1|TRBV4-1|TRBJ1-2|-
CASSQDPDRGANYGYTF
TGCGCCAGCAGCCAAGACCCCGACAGGGGTGCTAACTATGGCTACACCTTC
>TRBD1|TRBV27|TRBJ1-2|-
CASSPIPPDRDGNYGYTF
TGTGCCAGCAGTCCAATCCCCCCAGACAGGGACGGGAACTATGGCTACACCTTC
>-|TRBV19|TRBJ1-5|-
CASSAAINQPQHF
TGTGCCAGTAGTGCGGCCATTAATCAGCCCCAGCATTTT
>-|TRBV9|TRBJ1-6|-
CASSVAQRSSYNSPLHF
TGTGCCAGCAGCGTAGCCCAGCGAAGCTCCTATAATTCACCCCTCCACTTT
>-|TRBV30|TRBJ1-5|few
CAWNRLGGQPQHF
TGTGCCTGGAACAGGCTAGGGGGTCAGCCCCAGCATTTT
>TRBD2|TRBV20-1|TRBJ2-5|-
CSAGGSSGGETQYF
TGCAGTGCTGGTGGTTCGAGCGGGGGAGAGACCCAGTACTTC
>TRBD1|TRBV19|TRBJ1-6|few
CASKGLGQTNSPLHF
TGTGCCAGTAAGGGGTTGGGACAGACAAATTCACCCCTCCACTTT
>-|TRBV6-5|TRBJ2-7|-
CASSYAQGLVEQYF
TGTGCCAGCAGTTACGCCCAGGGGTTGGTAGAGCAGTACTTC
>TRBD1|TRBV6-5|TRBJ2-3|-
CASSYSGGQGANTQYF
TGTGCCAGCAGTTACTCCGGCGGGCAGGGGGCAAATACGCAGTATTTT
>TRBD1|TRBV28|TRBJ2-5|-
CASKGQGAQETQYF
TGTGCCAGCAAGGGACAGGGGGCGCAGGAGACCCAGTACTTC
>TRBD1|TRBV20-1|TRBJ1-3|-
CSASAGTGTGNTIYF
TGCAGTGCTAGTGCCGGGACAGGGACTGGAAACACCATATATTTT
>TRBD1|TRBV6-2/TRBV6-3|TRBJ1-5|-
CASSDQNRGQPQHF
TGTGCCAGCAGTGACCAGAACAGGGGGCAGCCCCAGCATTTT
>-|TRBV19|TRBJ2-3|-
CASSDRPVSTDTQYF
TGTGCCAGTAGCGACAGGCCCGTTAGCACAGATACGCAGTATTTT
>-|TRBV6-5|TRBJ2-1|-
CASSGVSVNEQFF
TGTGCCAGCTCCGGGGTGAGTGTGAATGAGCAGTTCTTC
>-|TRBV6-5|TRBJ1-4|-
CASSYYGGGRSEKLFF
TGTGCCAGCAGTTACTACGGGGGGGGACGGTCCGAAAAACTGTTTTTT
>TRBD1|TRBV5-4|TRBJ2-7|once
CASSPGQGKYEQYF
TGTGCCAGCAGCCCTGGACAGGGAAAATACGAGCAGTACTTC
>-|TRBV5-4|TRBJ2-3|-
CASSYGREFTDTQYF
TGTGCCAGCAGCTACGGAAGGGAGTTCACAGATACGCAGTATTTT
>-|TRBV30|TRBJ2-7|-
CAWNGQGLGEQYF
TGTGCCTGGAATGGGCAGGGCTTGGGCGAGCAGTACTTC
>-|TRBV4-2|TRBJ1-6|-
CASSQDPGQGSPLHF
TGTGCCAGCAGCCAAGATCCGGGACAAGGTTCACCCCTCCACTTT
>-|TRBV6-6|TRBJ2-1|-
CASSYSSSYNEQFF
TGTGCCAGCAGTTATTCTAGCAGCTACAATGAGCAGTTCTTC
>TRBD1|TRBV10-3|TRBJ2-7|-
CAIGDRAYEQYF
TGTGCCATCGGGGACAGGGCCTACGAGCAGTACTTC
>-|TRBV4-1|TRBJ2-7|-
CASSPTQGGSYEQYF
TGCGCCAGCAGCCCCACCCAGGGTGGCTCCTACGAGCAGTACTTC
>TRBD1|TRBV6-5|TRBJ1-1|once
CASSSQGTEAFF
TGTGCCAGCAGTTCACAGGGGACTGAAGCTTTCTTT
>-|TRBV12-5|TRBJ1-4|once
CASVRQNDEKLFF
TGTGCTAGTGTCCGACAGAATGATGAAAAACTGTTTTTT
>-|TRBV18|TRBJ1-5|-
CASSPARAANQPQHF
TGTGCCAGCTCACCGGCCAGGGCCGCCAATCAGCCCCAGCATTTT
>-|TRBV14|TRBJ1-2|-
CASSLPAALNGYTF
TGTGCCAGCAGCCTTCCAGCGGCTCTGAATGGCTACACCTTC
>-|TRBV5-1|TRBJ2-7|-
CASNLGDSVLSYEQYF
TGCGCCAGCAACTTGGGGGACTCCGTATTGTCCTACGAGCAGTACTTC
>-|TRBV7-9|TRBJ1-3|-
CASSGVSGNTIYF
TGTGCCAGCAGCGGAGTCTCTGGAAACACCATATATTTT